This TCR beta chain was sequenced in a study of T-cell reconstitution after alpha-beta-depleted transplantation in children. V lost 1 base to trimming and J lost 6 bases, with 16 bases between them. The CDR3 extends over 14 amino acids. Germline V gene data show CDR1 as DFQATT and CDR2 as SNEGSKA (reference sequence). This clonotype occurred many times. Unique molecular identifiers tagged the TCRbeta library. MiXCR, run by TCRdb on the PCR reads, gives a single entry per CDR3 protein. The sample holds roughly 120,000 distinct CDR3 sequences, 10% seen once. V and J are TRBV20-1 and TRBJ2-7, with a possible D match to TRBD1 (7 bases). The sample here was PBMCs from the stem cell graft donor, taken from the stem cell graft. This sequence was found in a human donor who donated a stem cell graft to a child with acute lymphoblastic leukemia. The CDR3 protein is CSARVSAGGSEQYF. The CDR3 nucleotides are TGCAGTGCTAGAGTTTCGGCAGGGGGGAGCGAGCAGTACTTC.